This is a list of T cell receptor beta chains from one sample in a study of T cells after yellow fever vaccination. TCRdb re-called the 5' RACE reads through MiXCR, storing one row per CDR3 protein. The sample holds 300,000 to 400,000 distinct CDR3 sequences; roughly an eighth are singletons and the top ten take approximately 3.3%. This sample comprised CD4+ T cells sorted from PBMCs, obtained 15 days after the yellow fever booster vaccination. These TCRs come from a man younger than 30 who received the YFV17D yellow fever vaccine. Each CDR3 is given without its conserved first and last residue.

j_call cdr3_length v_call cdr3_aa
TRBJ2-5 10 TRBV11-2 ASSTHQETQY
TRBJ1-2 10 TRBV20-1 SARVQGYGYT
TRBJ1-6 14 TRBV4-3 ASSQAFGRLGKPLH
TRBJ2-1 12 TRBV5-1 ASSLSVQSNEQF
TRBJ1-2 12 TRBV20-1 SARDTGENYGYT
TRBJ2-3 12 TRBV7-2 ASSLEGLEGTQY
TRBJ1-2 14 TRBV4-2 ASSQEPGQGMYGYT
TRBJ2-1 11 TRBV5-1 ASSLRSYNEQF
TRBJ2-4 11 TRBV7-2 ASSSDQGGIQY
TRBJ2-2 15 TRBV7-2 ASSGRDRRLSHRELF
TRBJ2-3 14 TRBV6-6 ASSYGLAGAGDTQY
TRBJ2-2 10 TRBV28 ASSSWTGELF
TRBJ1-2 10 TRBV2 ASSELLPSYT
TRBJ1-3 12 TRBV5-1 ASSPGTAGNTIY
TRBJ2-2 14 TRBV28 ASSLGQGVVTGELF
TRBJ2-3 14 TRBV21-1 ASRLAQPVYTDTQY
TRBJ2-7 10 TRBV29-1 SIRDNAYEQY
TRBJ1-1 12 TRBV5-1 ASSLQGDGTEAF
TRBJ1-2 12 TRBV6-1 ASSEAPRPYGYT
TRBJ2-7 12 TRBV4-3 ASSQDYRSYEQY
TRBJ1-2 12 TRBV11-2 ASSLWDSNYGYT
TRBJ2-1 15 TRBV5-1 ASSLAAGTGRYNEQF
TRBJ2-5 12 TRBV28 ASRLGPYQETQY
TRBJ1-3 16 TRBV5-1 ASSPRTVGQSSGNTIY
TRBJ1-6 15 TRBV5-6 ASSLRDRRLYNSPLH
TRBJ2-2 15 TRBV12-3/TRBV12-4 ASSSLGSKGEAGELF
TRBJ1-1 12 TRBV5-1 ASSLPDTPYEAF
TRBJ2-5 14 TRBV20-1 SASSGGDSSGETQY
TRBJ2-5 10 TRBV6-6 ATSAIGETQY
TRBJ2-5 12 TRBV20-1 SAAMTGIQETQY
TRBJ1-1 11 TRBV20-1 SASADPNTEAF
TRBJ2-1 9 TRBV6-5 ASRRGGEQF
TRBJ1-5 10 TRBV28 ASKGSNQPQH
TRBJ2-5 12 TRBV3-1 ASSRLGGAGGQY
TRBJ1-5 12 TRBV29-1 SVTGTGVDQPQH
TRBJ2-7 11 TRBV6-2/TRBV6-3 ASKRIGSYEQY
TRBJ2-3 11 TRBV5-1 ASGEVGKDTQY
TRBJ1-6 12 TRBV6-5 ASRSGTDYTPLH
TRBJ2-1 13 TRBV11-2 ASSRVGVGNNEQF
TRBJ2-1 13 TRBV4-3 ASSQGGGLRGEQF
TRBJ2-3 9 TRBV4-1 ASSQGFTQY
TRBJ2-7 13 TRBV10-2 ASMGLAGGGGEQY
TRBJ2-6 14 TRBV7-9 ASSLMSSPGANVLT
TRBJ2-1 10 TRBV6-2/TRBV6-3 ASRPSYNEQF
TRBJ1-1 10 TRBV5-3 ARSLAGVEAF